The 21 T cell receptor beta chains below were found in one sample sequenced in a study of cytomegalovirus exposure and HLA in healthy donors. Use of 60 Vbeta and 13 Jbeta primers characterized the PCR. The repertoire was sequenced with immunoSEQ multiplex PCR; TCRdb's copy has only in-frame clones and lacks some. The sample consists of some 170,000 clones, 72% of them appearing once. Source material: PBMCs. These receptors were taken from a human donor in good health.

Here the CDR3 DNA reads TGTGCCATCTCGACAGGGATGAACACTGAAGCTTTCTTT. It is translated as CAISTGMNTEAFF. The chain employs TRBV10-3 and TRBJ1-1; 7 bases line up with TRBD1. Looked up from germline, CDR1 is ENHRY and CDR2 is SYGVKD. Trimming at V came to 8 bases and at J to 0 bases, leaving 3 bases not matched to a gene. The CDR3 contains 13 residues.

CDR3 region: CASSEGEVEEMGIQYF. The CDR3 nucleotides are TGTGCCAGCAGTGAGGGGGAGGTGGAGGAGATGGGCATTCAGTACTTC. The chain links TRBV2 to TRBJ2-4, with D possibly matching TRBD2 (6 bases). The CDR3 is 16 amino acids. Germline CDR1 reads SNHLY; CDR2 reads FYNNEI. V was pared by 3 bases and J by 9 bases, with 21 bases between.

The genes are TRBV7-9 and TRBJ2-7; tentative D call: TRBD2 (5 bases). The V gene lost 3 bases and the J gene lost 2 bases, with 14 bases spanning the gap. Germline V gene lookup returns CDR1 SEHNR and CDR2 FQNEAQ (reference sequence). The CDR3 has 15 amino acids. The CDR3 protein is CASSLSPPGAYEQYF. The CDR3 region has the DNA TGTGCCAGCAGCTTGTCCCCTCCCGGGGCCTACGAGCAGTACTTC.

This chain connects TRBV19 to TRBJ2-1, with D tentatively TRBD1 (5 bases). The CDR3 is made up of 13 amino acids. V lost 5 bases to trimming and J lost 6 bases, with 11 bases between them. From germline, CDR1 is LNHDA and CDR2 SQIVND (reference sequence). CDR3 sequence (DNA): TGTGCCAGTAGTTGGTATCAGGGCAATGAGCAGTTCTTC. It is translated as CASSWYQGNEQFF.

Concerning this clone itself: The identical CDR3 is also encoded by other nucleotide sequences in the sample. This chain connects TRBV2 to TRBJ1-1; the match to TRBD1 covers 7 bases. CDR3 length equals 13 residues. CDR1 and CDR2 from the germline V gene are SNHLY and FYNNEI. V lost 6 bases to trimming and J lost 2 bases; unmatched junction nucleotides: 3. CDR3 sequence: CASRGDRNTEAFF. As DNA, the CDR3 is TGTGCCAGCAGGGGGGACAGAAACACTGAAGCTTTCTTT.

This clone was detected only once. This chain uses TRBV5-1 with TRBJ2-1; 8 bases are shared with TRBD2. Looked up from germline, CDR1 is SGHRS and CDR2 is YFSETQ. Trimming cost V 5 bases and J 8 bases; bases outside gene matches: 6. This CDR3 has 13 amino acids. The CDR3 DNA reads TGCGCCAGCAGTATAACGGGGGGGTATGAGCAGTTCTTC. Translating it yields CASSITGGYEQFF.

This clone was counted only a few times. The chain combines TRBV18 with TRBJ1-1; no firm D call. The germline gives CDR1 KGHSH, CDR2 LQKENI. Trimming took 1 base from V and 1 from J, leaving 4 bases between them. This CDR3 region has 13 residues. CDR3 region: CASSPQRNTEAFF. CDR3 in DNA: TGTGCCAGCTCACCACAGCGGAACACTGAAGCTTTCTTT.

V gene TRBV5-4 combines with J gene TRBJ1-6, with TRBD1 matching over 8 bases. Trimming at V came to 4 bases and at J to 7 bases, leaving 13 bases not matched to a gene. Germline V gives CDR1 SGHNT, CDR2 YYREEE (reference sequence). CDR3 length equals 17 residues. The CDR3 sequence is CASSLGQGLVSNSPLHF. For the CDR3, the DNA is TGTGCCAGCAGCCTAGGACAGGGACTTGTCTCGAATTCACCCCTCCACTTT. The entire variable domain, with the rest obtained from reference TRBV5-4 and TRBJ1-6, is as follows: ETGVTQSPTHLIKTRGQQVTLRCSSQSGHNTVSWYQQALGQGPQFIFQYYREEENGRGNFPPRFSGLQFPNYSSELNVNALELDDSALYLCASSLGQGLVSNSPLHFGNGTRLTVT.

This chain uses TRBV6-6 with TRBJ2-7, with TRBD1 identical over 8 bases. The CDR3 spans 16 residues. Germline CDR1 is MNHNY and CDR2 is SVGAGI (reference sequence). The V gene end was trimmed by 0 bases and the J gene end by 5 bases; junction bases not matched to a gene: 9. CDR3 residues: CASSYSVGDRSHEQYF. CDR3 coding DNA: TGTGCCAGCAGTTACTCTGTTGGGGACAGGAGCCACGAGCAGTACTTC.

This clone qualifies as medium-sized. The chain combines TRBV5-6 with TRBJ2-7, with a tentative D call TRBD1 (5 bases). The germline V and J ends were trimmed by 4 bases and 3 bases, with 11 bases remaining between them. The germline CDR1 and CDR2 sequences are SGHDT and YYEEEE. This CDR3 has 13 residues. In nucleotides, the CDR3 is TGTGCCAGCAGCGTGACAGTAGACTACGAGCAGTACTTC. Amino acid sequence: CASSVTVDYEQYF.

This clone was observed a few times. This chain connects TRBV6-6 to TRBJ2-3; 12 bases align to TRBD2. Germline V lookup: CDR1 MNHNY, CDR2 SVGAGI (reference sequence). Trimming took 6 bases from V and 6 from J; bases not matched to a gene: 7. The CDR3 consists of 15 residues. DNA of the CDR3: TGTGCCAGCAGCCCTAGCGGGGGGGCCGTGGATACGCAGTATTTT. It specifies CASSPSGGAVDTQYF.

This clone occurred once. The chain has TRBV29-1 and TRBJ2-7, with 7 bases that match TRBD1. With V trimmed by 0 bases and J by 0 bases, 8 bases remained unmatched. The CDR3 has 16 amino acids. Germline CDR1 reads SQVTM; CDR2 reads ANQGSEA. The CDR3 coding sequence is TGCAGCGTTGAAGACCTATCCCGGGACAGCTCCTACGAGCAGTACTTC. Its protein product is CSVEDLSRDSSYEQYF.

J is TRBJ1-5 and V is TRBV11-2; the D gene is possibly TRBD1 (5 bases). The CDR3 loop spans 15 amino acids. CDR1 and CDR2 from the germline V gene are SGHAT and FQNNGV. Trimming cost V 0 bases and J 2 bases, with 8 bases left between them. CDR3 nucleotides: TGTGCCAGCAGCTTAGATTGGGGGGGCAATCAGCCCCAGCATTTT. This sequence encodes CASSLDWGGNQPQHF.

The chain employs TRBV7-2 and TRBJ2-3; no clear D. This CDR3 is built from 14 residues. Germline CDR1 reads SGHTA; CDR2 reads FQGNSA. V shed 4 bases and J shed 6 bases, with 14 bases lying between them. The CDR3 DNA sequence: TGTGCCAGCAGCTCCTTGGGCCCCACCGATACGCAGTATTTT. Translated, it gives CASSSLGPTDTQYF.

The genes are TRBV11-2 and TRBJ2-5, with 14 bases identical to TRBD2. Per the germline V gene, CDR1 is SGHAT and CDR2 is FQNNGV. With V trimmed by 5 bases and J by 5 bases, 7 bases remained unmatched. The CDR3 extends over 16 amino acids. In nucleotides, the CDR3 is TGTGCCAGCAGCCACCAGACTAGCGGGGGGGCGGAGACCCAGTACTTC. Amino acid sequence: CASSHQTSGGAETQYF.

V and J are TRBV6-5 and TRBJ2-7, with 10 positions matching TRBD2. Per germline, CDR1 MNHEY and CDR2 SVGAGI. Germline trimming cut 5 bases from V and 2 bases from J; bases unmatched to any gene: 3. The CDR3 has 14 residues. The CDR3 is CASSGAGGPYEQYF. In DNA, the CDR3 is TGTGCCAGCAGTGGAGCGGGGGGGCCCTACGAGCAGTACTTC.

The J gene is TRBJ2-5, the V gene TRBV4-1; TRBD1 is a possible D gene (5 bases). Germline assignment: CDR1 MGHRA and CDR2 YSYEKL. The ends were cut back, 4 bases at V and 1 base at J, with 19 bases in the middle. The CDR3 has 17 residues. CDR3 sequence reads: CASSRFAPTGPQETQYF. The CDR3, as DNA: TGCGCCAGCAGCCGTTTCGCCCCTACAGGTCCCCAAGAGACCCAGTACTTC.

The rearrangement links TRBV10-3 to TRBJ2-5, with TRBD1 as a possible D gene (5 bases). Trimming stripped 5 bases from V and 2 bases from J, with 9 bases between. This CDR3 contains 13 residues. Germline loops: CDR1 ENHRY, CDR2 SYGVKD. CDR3 coding DNA: TGTGCCATCAGTAGAGACAGTCAAGAGACCCAGTACTTC. Translation: CAISRDSQETQYF.

The chain uses TRBV7-2 and TRBJ2-7; possible D gene TRBD1, 5 bases. CDR3 length: 14 amino acids. Looked up from germline, CDR1 is SGHTA and CDR2 is FQGNSA. Between the trimmed V and J ends, which lost 1 base and 3 bases, there was a span of 10 bases. This chain's CDR3 is CASSLGGRGYEQYF. The CDR3 DNA is TGTGCCAGCAGCTTAGGCGGAAGGGGCTACGAGCAGTACTTC.

The chain carries TRBV5-6 and TRBJ1-1; D remains unclear. Germline-derived CDR1 and CDR2 are SGHDT and YYEEEE. Trimming pared 4 bases from V and 8 bases from J, leaving 15 bases between. This CDR3 comprises 13 residues. DNA of the CDR3: TGTGCCAGCAGCGCGACCCCGGGGTTAGAAGCTTTCTTT. Encoded protein: CASSATPGLEAFF.

The chain employs TRBV29-1 and TRBJ2-1, with 9 bases fitting TRBD1. V lost 7 bases, J lost 7 bases, and 17 bases stayed unmatched. This CDR3 is 16 amino acids long. Germline values: CDR1 SQVTM, CDR2 ANQGSEA. The CDR3 DNA follows: TGCAGCGCCGAAGTATCGGACAGGGGCTCCCTTAATGAGCAGTTCTTC. Its protein product is CSAEVSDRGSLNEQFF.